Listed here are 29 T cell receptor beta chains from one sample, sequenced in a study of blood T cell repertoires in COVID-19. The protocol was immunoSEQ multiplex PCR, while the TCRdb copy is restricted to in-frame clones and leaves out a portion. The data contain 410,000 or so clones, about 89% of them singletons. Sequenced: peripheral blood. The receptor source for this set is a woman in her 40s with COVID-19, enrolled during active disease.

This chain uses TRBV6-2 or TRBV6-3 with TRBJ2-5, with D perhaps matching TRBD1 (6 bases). V lost 6 bases and J 2 bases, leaving 13 bases between the germline ends. Germline V gene data show CDR1 as MNHEY and CDR2 as SVGEGT. The CDR3 covers 14 residues. CDR3 nucleotides: TGTGCCAGCAGCCCCCCAGGGGAGCAAGAGACCCAGTACTTC. This gives the protein CASSPPGEQETQYF.

The J gene is TRBJ2-7, the V gene TRBV28; no definite D call. The CDR3 totals 13 residues. Between the trimmed V and J ends, which lost 5 bases and 3 bases, there was a span of 11 bases. Germline assignment: CDR1 MDHEN and CDR2 SYDVKM. CDR3 loop: CASSGGYGYEQYF. The CDR3 region has the DNA TGTGCCAGCAGTGGCGGTTATGGCTACGAGCAGTACTTC. The full variable domain, in which reference TRBV28 and TRBJ2-7 provide the parts outside the CDR3, is DVKVTQSSRYLVKRTGEKVFLECVQDMDHENMFWYRQDPGLGLRLIYFSYDVKMKEKGDIPEGYSVSREKKERFSLILESASTNQTSMYLCASSGGYGYEQYFGPGTRLTVT.

The chain couples TRBV5-1 to TRBJ1-1; TRBD1 is a possible D gene (5 bases). The CDR3 is 15 residues long. Between the trimmed V and J ends, which lost 6 bases and 5 bases, there was a span of 20 bases. Per the germline V gene, CDR1 is SGHRS and CDR2 is YFSETQ. CDR3 protein: CASNPGPHLGTEAFF. The DNA of the CDR3 is TGCGCCAGCAATCCAGGGCCCCATCTCGGGACTGAAGCTTTCTTT. The variable domain in full, completed from reference TRBV5-1 and TRBJ1-1, reads KAGVTQTPRYLIKTRGQQVTLSCSPISGHRSVSWYQQTPGQGLQFLFEYFSETQRNKGNFPGRFSGRQFSNSRSEMNVSTLELGDSALYLCASNPGPHLGTEAFFGQGTRLTVV.

The chain combines TRBV5-3 with TRBJ2-5; 7 bases fit TRBD2. TRBV5-3 is known as an ORF, though its function is uncertain. Unmatched junction bases numbered 11, after V lost 2 bases and J lost 1 base. The CDR3 consists of 17 residues. In DNA, the CDR3 is TGTGCCAGAAGCTTATCGTCTGGGAGGGTAACCCAAGAGACCCAGTACTTC. Translating it yields CARSLSSGRVTQETQYF.

This chain connects TRBV19 to TRBJ1-2; 7 nucleotides agree with TRBD1. The CDR3 covers 17 residues. Trimming took 3 bases from V and 4 from J; bases not matched to a gene: 14. CDR1 and CDR2 from the germline V gene are LNHDA and SQIVND (reference sequence). This CDR3 is CASSIHGQAIGPYGYTF. The CDR3 coding sequence is TGTGCCAGTAGTATCCACGGACAGGCCATAGGGCCCTATGGCTACACCTTC.

This chain connects TRBV30 to TRBJ1-1, with a tentative D call TRBD1 (6 bases). Per germline, CDR1 GTSNPN and CDR2 SVGIG (reference sequence). Trimming pared 5 bases from V and 8 bases from J, leaving 15 bases between. This CDR3 is built from 12 residues. The DNA for the CDR3 is TGTGCCTGGGATCCTGGGAGGGGGGAAGCTTTCTTT. Its translation: CAWDPGRGEAFF.

The count of this clone is one. A junction boundary mismatches the germline segment, possibly from a read error. This chain uses TRBV7-7 with TRBJ2-1; TRBD2 aligns across 12 bases. The CDR3 length is 15 residues. Germline V gene sequence: CDR1 SSHAT, CDR2 FNYEAQ (reference sequence). The CDR3 sequence: CASSPSGGAYNEQFF. The CDR3, as DNA: TGTGCTAGCAGTCCTAGCGGGGGGGCCTACAATGAGCAGTTCTTC.

The chain combines TRBV19 with TRBJ2-5, with TRBD1 matching 7 bases. The J call is uncertain, as TRBJ2-7 better fits the DNA end. There are 14 residues in the CDR3. From germline, CDR1 is LNHDA and CDR2 SQIVND (reference sequence). Here the CDR3 reads CASSPNRDSYEQYF. The CDR3 nucleotides read TGTGCCAGTAGTCCCAACAGGGACAGCTACGAGCAGTACTTC.

The chain uses TRBV11-1 and TRBJ1-1; no firm D call. Germline loops: CDR1 SGHAT, CDR2 FQDESV (reference sequence). With 5 bases removed from V and 0 bases from J, the gap between germline ends came to 16 bases. CDR3 size: 16 residues. The CDR3 sequence is CASSQRSGLVNTEAFF. The CDR3 DNA reads TGTGCCAGCAGCCAACGCTCCGGACTCGTGAACACTGAAGCTTTCTTT. The full variable domain, completed using reference TRBV11-1 and TRBJ1-1, is EAEVAQSPRYKITEKSQAVAFWCDPISGHATLYWYRQILGQGPELLVQFQDESVVDDSQLPKDRFSAERLKGVDSTLKIQPAELGDSAMYLCASSQRSGLVNTEAFFGQGTRLTVV.

The V gene is TRBV27, the J gene TRBJ2-7; 10 nucleotides line up with TRBD1. The CDR3 contains 15 residues. V was clipped by 6 bases and J by 5 bases; unmatched bases: 10. Per germline, CDR1 MNHEY and CDR2 SMNVEV (reference sequence). CDR3 residues: CASSRPGTGVHEQYF. The CDR3 coding sequence is TGTGCCAGCAGCCGACCCGGGACAGGGGTACACGAGCAGTACTTC.

The chain combines TRBV30 with TRBJ1-2; the match to TRBD1 covers 9 bases. The germline V gene has CDR1 GTSNPN and CDR2 SVGIG (reference sequence). This CDR3 is 13 amino acids long. The trim removed 2 bases at V and 8 bases at J, leaving 6 bases unmatched. The CDR3 DNA sequence: TGTGCCTGGAGTTACAGGGGGCAAATCGGCTACACCTTC. It codes for CAWSYRGQIGYTF. The full variable domain, with the rest looked up from reference TRBV30 and TRBJ1-2, is SQTIHQWPATLVQPVGSPLSLECTVEGTSNPNLYWYRQAAGRGLQLLFYSVGIGQISSEVPQNLSASRPQDRQFILSSKKLLLSDSGFYLCAWSYRGQIGYTFGSGTRLTVV.

The chain is built from TRBV6-2 or TRBV6-3 and TRBJ2-2; D is unclear. The germline V and J ends were trimmed by 0 bases and 4 bases, with 3 bases remaining between them. This CDR3 spans 13 amino acids. Germline loops: CDR1 MNHEY, CDR2 SVGEGT. CDR3 region: CASSYSFTGELFF. In DNA form, the CDR3 reads TGTGCCAGCAGTTACTCCTTCACCGGGGAGCTGTTTTTT.

The chain is built from TRBV4-1 and TRBJ2-3, with 8 bases aligning to TRBD2. V lost 0 bases and J lost 3; bases outside the gene matches: 14. Germline V CDR1 and CDR2: MGHRA, YSYEKL. The length of the CDR3 is 19 residues. The chain's CDR3 is CASSQEQQEPGGRTDTQYF. The CDR3 bases are TGCGCCAGCAGCCAAGAACAGCAAGAACCGGGGGGGCGTACAGATACGCAGTATTTT.

The chain couples TRBV4-3 to TRBJ1-4; tentatively, D is TRBD1 (5 bases). This CDR3 is built from 16 residues. The germline V gene encodes CDR1 LGHNA and CDR2 YSLEER. V lost 7 bases to trimming and J lost 2 bases, with 17 bases between them. CDR3 coding DNA: TGCGCCAGCACTAAACAAACAGGCTCTACTAATGAAAAACTGTTTTTT. It yields the protein CASTKQTGSTNEKLFF.

The chain links TRBV6-5 to TRBJ2-5; a possible D gene is TRBD2 (5 bases). From germline, CDR1 is MNHEY and CDR2 SVGAGI. The CDR3 runs to 12 residues. V was cut by 6 bases and J by 6 bases, with 11 bases left in between. The CDR3 nucleotides read TGTGCCAGCAGCCAACTAGGAAAGACCCAGTACTTC. Residues: CASSQLGKTQYF.

As concerns this clone: One junction end does not reproduce the germline sequence, and a read error may be involved. The chain joins TRBV7-9 to TRBJ1-4; D unresolved. The CDR3 loop spans 14 amino acids. Germline-derived CDR1 and CDR2 are SEHNR and FQNEAQ (reference sequence). The CDR3: CASSLAGSGGKLFF. CDR3 DNA sequence: TGTGCCAGCAGCCTAGCCGGTTCCGGAGGAAAACTGTTTTTT.

Only a few counts were recorded for this clone. J is TRBJ2-1 and V is TRBV19, with TRBD2 matching 9 bases. J lost 6 bases, V lost 6 bases, and 6 bases had no gene match. The CDR3 is 14 residues long. CDR1 LNHDA and CDR2 SQIVND come from the germline V gene (reference sequence). The CDR3 nucleotides read TGTGCCAGTAGGCGGGAGGGCCCCGGCAATGAGCAGTTCTTC. This gives the protein CASRREGPGNEQFF.

This clone was seen more than once but under ten times. The CDR3 loop reads CASSQDSANTGELFF. Here the CDR3 DNA reads TGTGCCAGCTCCCAGGACAGCGCGAACACCGGGGAGCTGTTTTTT. V and J are TRBV28 and TRBJ2-2, with a tentative D call TRBD1 (6 bases). CDR3 length: 15 amino acids. Between the trimmed V and J ends, which lost 8 bases and 0 bases, there was a span of 13 bases. Germline V gene sequence: CDR1 MDHEN, CDR2 SYDVKM.

The chain links TRBV18 to TRBJ2-7; D gene unclear. V was shortened by 6 bases and J by 7 bases, with 13 bases between the two germline ends. The CDR3 runs 12 residues. Germline CDR1 reads KGHSH; CDR2 reads LQKENI. DNA of the CDR3: TGTGCCAGCTCGCAGAACAGTGGAGAGCAGTACTTC. Protein product: CASSQNSGEQYF. The whole variable domain, remainder taken from reference TRBV18 and TRBJ2-7, is NAGVMQNPRHLVRRRGQEARLRCSPMKGHSHVYWYRQLPEEGLKFMVYLQKENIIDESGMPKERFSAEFPKEGPSILRIQQVVRGDSAAYFCASSQNSGEQYFGPGTRLTVT.

The chain recombines TRBV7-8 with TRBJ2-7; D uncertain. The CDR3 is 13 amino acids. The germline CDR1 and CDR2 sequences are SGHVS and FQNEAQ. V was pared by 1 base and J by 3 bases, with 7 bases between. The CDR3 sequence is CASSLGRDYEQYF. The CDR3 nucleotides are TGTGCCAGCAGCTTAGGGAGAGACTACGAGCAGTACTTC.

The chain combines TRBV5-1 with TRBJ1-4; 7 bases are shared with TRBD1. The CDR3 has 16 residues. V shed 0 bases and J 3 bases; nucleotides not matched to a gene: 5. Germline-derived CDR1 and CDR2 are SGHRS and YFSETQ. The CDR3 nucleotides read TGCGCCAGCAGCTTGGAAGGGGGCCGGGCTAATGAAAAACTGTTTTTT. Translated, it gives CASSLEGGRANEKLFF.

This clone was observed a handful of times. The DNA for the CDR3 is TGTGCCATCAGTGGGCAGCTACCGGGGGAGCAGTACTTC. Its translation: CAISGQLPGEQYF. The V call is TRBV10-3, the J call TRBJ2-7; D possibly corresponds to TRBD2 (5 bases). The CDR3 sequence is 13 residues long. V was clipped by 4 bases and J by 7 bases, with 14 bases between them. CDR1 ENHRY and CDR2 SYGVKD come from the germline V gene.

V and J are TRBV2 and TRBJ1-1, with D unresolved. The V and J ends lost 7 bases and 1 base respectively, with 13 bases between them. The CDR3 covers 14 residues. Germline V gives CDR1 SNHLY, CDR2 FYNNEI. The CDR3 DNA is TGTGCCAGCACCGAGAACAGTAAGAACACTGAAGCTTTCTTT. Translated, it gives CASTENSKNTEAFF.

The V and J genes are TRBV5-6 and TRBJ1-2, with D unresolved. Germline V gene lookup returns CDR1 SGHDT and CDR2 YYEEEE. Trimming pared 0 bases from V and 7 bases from J, leaving 16 bases between. The CDR3 spans 15 residues. CDR3 in amino acids: CASSLAAIKSRGYTF. The CDR3 nucleotides read TGTGCCAGCAGCTTGGCCGCCATCAAGAGCCGTGGCTACACCTTC.

The V call is TRBV7-9, the J call TRBJ1-1, with D possibly matching TRBD1 (5 bases). Germline CDR1 and CDR2: SEHNR and FQNEAQ (reference sequence). This CDR3 region has 17 residues. V dropped 1 base and J dropped 0 bases, with 15 bases sitting between them. The CDR3 nucleotides read TGTGCCAGCAGCTTAGTTAAAACGACAGACATGAACACTGAAGCTTTCTTT. This gives the protein CASSLVKTTDMNTEAFF. The whole variable domain, remainder taken from reference TRBV7-9 and TRBJ1-1, is DTGVSQNPRHKITKRGQNVTFRCDPISEHNRLYWYRQTLGQGPEFLTYFQNEAQLEKSRLLSDRFSAERPKGSFSTLEIQRTEQGDSAMYLCASSLVKTTDMNTEAFFGQGTRLTVV.

The J gene is TRBJ1-5, the V gene TRBV28; a possible D gene is TRBD1 (5 bases). This CDR3 comprises 16 residues. Germline V gene data show CDR1 as MDHEN and CDR2 as SYDVKM. V was clipped by 3 bases and J by 6 bases, with 18 bases between them. In nucleotides, the CDR3 is TGTGCCAGCAGTTTCGGGTCTTCCAGGGTGGTTCAGCCCCAGCATTTT. Residues: CASSFGSSRVVQPQHF.

The chain joins TRBV18 to TRBJ2-7; 7 positions agree with TRBD1. The junction had 5 bases not matched to a gene; V was cut back by 1 base and J by 2 bases. CDR1 and CDR2 from the germline V gene are KGHSH and LQKENI. CDR3 size: 15 residues. This CDR3 is CASSPRTGQPYEQYF. CDR3 bases: TGTGCCAGCTCACCACGGACGGGACAGCCCTACGAGCAGTACTTC. The whole variable domain, remainder taken from reference TRBV18 and TRBJ2-7, is NAGVMQNPRHLVRRRGQEARLRCSPMKGHSHVYWYRQLPEEGLKFMVYLQKENIIDESGMPKERFSAEFPKEGPSILRIQQVVRGDSAAYFCASSPRTGQPYEQYFGPGTRLTVT.

The chain recombines TRBV7-2 with TRBJ1-5; weak D call: TRBD1 (6 bases). CDR3 length equals 16 residues. Trimming left V 5 bases short and J 7 bases short, with 21 bases between. Germline V gene data show CDR1 as SGHTA and CDR2 as FQGNSA. CDR3 amino acids: CASSAQSGAMLQPQHF. DNA for the CDR3: TGTGCCAGCAGCGCGCAGTCAGGGGCGATGCTCCAGCCCCAGCATTTT.

This clone was found once. V and J are TRBV27 and TRBJ1-5; tentative D call: TRBD1 (5 bases). Germline V gene data show CDR1 as MNHEY and CDR2 as SMNVEV (reference sequence). The V end was cut by 3 bases, the J end by 0 bases, with 18 bases between. The CDR3 loop spans 18 amino acids. CDR3 protein: CASSFDRTGPNSNQPQHF. CDR3 bases: TGTGCCAGCAGTTTTGACCGTACAGGACCTAATAGCAATCAGCCCCAGCATTTT.